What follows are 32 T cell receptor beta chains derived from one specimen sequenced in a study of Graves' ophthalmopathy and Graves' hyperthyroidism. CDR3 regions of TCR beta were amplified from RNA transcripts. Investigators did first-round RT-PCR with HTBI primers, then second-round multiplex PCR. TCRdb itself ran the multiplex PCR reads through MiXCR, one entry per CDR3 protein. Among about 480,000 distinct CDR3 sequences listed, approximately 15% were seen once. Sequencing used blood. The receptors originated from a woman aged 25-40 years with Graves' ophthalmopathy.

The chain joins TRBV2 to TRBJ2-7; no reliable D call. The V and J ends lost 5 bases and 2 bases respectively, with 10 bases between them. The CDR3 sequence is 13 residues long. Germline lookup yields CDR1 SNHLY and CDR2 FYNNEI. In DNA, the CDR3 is TGTGCCAGCAGTCGAAGCGTGACCTACGAGCAGTACTTC. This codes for CASSRSVTYEQYF. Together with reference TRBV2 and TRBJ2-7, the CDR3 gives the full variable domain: EPEVTQTPSHQVTQMGQEVILRCVPISNHLYFYWYRQILGQKVEFLVSFYNNEISEKSEIFDDQFSVERPDGSNFTLKIRSTKLEDSAMYFCASSRSVTYEQYFGPGTRLTVT.

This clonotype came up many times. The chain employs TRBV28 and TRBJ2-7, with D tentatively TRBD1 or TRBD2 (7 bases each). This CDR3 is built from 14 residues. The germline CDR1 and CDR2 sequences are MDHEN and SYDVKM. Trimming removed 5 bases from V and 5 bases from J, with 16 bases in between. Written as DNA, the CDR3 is TGTGCCAGCAGTGCACAGGGGAGGGTGGACGAGCAGTACTTC. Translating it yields CASSAQGRVDEQYF.

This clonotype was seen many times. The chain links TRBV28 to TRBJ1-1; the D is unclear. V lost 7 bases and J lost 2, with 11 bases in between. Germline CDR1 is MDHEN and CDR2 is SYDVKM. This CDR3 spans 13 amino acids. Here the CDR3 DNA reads TGTGCCAGCAATGCCTTCAGAAACACTGAAGCTTTCTTT. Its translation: CASNAFRNTEAFF.

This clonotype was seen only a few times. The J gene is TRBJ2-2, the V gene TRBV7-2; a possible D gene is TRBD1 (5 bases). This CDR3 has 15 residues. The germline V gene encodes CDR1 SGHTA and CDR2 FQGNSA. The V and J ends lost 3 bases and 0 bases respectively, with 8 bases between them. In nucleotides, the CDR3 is TGTGCCAGCAGCTTCGACAGAACGAACACCGGGGAGCTGTTTTTT. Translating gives CASSFDRTNTGELFF. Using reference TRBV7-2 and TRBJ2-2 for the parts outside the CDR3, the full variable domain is GAGVSQSPSNKVTEKGKDVELRCDPISGHTALYWYRQSLGQGLEFLIYFQGNSAPDKSGLPSDRFSAERTGGSVSTLTIQRTQQEDSAVYLCASSFDRTNTGELFFGEGSRLTVL.

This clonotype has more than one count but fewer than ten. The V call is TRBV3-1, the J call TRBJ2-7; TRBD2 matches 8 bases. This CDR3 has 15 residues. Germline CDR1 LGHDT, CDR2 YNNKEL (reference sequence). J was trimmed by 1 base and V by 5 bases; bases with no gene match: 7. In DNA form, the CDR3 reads TGTGCCAGCAGCGATCATAGCGGGACTTCCTACGAGCAGTACTTC. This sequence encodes CASSDHSGTSYEQYF.

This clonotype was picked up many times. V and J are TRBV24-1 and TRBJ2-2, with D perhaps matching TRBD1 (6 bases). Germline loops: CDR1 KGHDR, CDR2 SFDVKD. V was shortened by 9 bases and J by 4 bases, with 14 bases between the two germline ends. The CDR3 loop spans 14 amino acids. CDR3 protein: CATARQGSTGELFF. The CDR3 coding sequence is TGTGCCACCGCGCGGCAGGGGAGCACCGGGGAGCTGTTTTTT.

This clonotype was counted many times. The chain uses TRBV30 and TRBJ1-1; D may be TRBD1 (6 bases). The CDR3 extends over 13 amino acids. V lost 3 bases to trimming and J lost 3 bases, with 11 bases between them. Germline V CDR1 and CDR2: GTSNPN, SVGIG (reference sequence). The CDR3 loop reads CAWSQQGYTEAFF. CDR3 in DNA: TGTGCCTGGAGCCAACAGGGATACACTGAAGCTTTCTTT. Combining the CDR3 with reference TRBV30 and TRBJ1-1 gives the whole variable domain SQTIHQWPATLVQPVGSPLSLECTVEGTSNPNLYWYRQAAGRGLQLLFYSVGIGQISSEVPQNLSASRPQDRQFILSSKKLLLSDSGFYLCAWSQQGYTEAFFGQGTRLTVV.

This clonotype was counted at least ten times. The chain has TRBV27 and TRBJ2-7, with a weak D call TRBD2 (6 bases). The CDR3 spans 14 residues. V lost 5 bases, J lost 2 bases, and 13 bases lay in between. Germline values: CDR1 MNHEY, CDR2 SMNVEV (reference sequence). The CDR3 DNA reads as TGTGCCAGCAGTCCCGGGACTGATACCTACGAGCAGTACTTC. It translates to CASSPGTDTYEQYF.

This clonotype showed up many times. The CDR3 DNA reads as TGTGCCAGCAGTTTCGGGGCGTGGAGGAGCTCCTACGAGCAGTACTTC. This sequence encodes CASSFGAWRSSYEQYF. The gene calls are TRBV28 and TRBJ2-7; D is possibly TRBD1 or TRBD2 (5 bases each). The germline V gene encodes CDR1 MDHEN and CDR2 SYDVKM. The V gene lost 3 bases and the J gene lost 0 bases, with 15 bases spanning the gap. There are 16 residues in the CDR3.

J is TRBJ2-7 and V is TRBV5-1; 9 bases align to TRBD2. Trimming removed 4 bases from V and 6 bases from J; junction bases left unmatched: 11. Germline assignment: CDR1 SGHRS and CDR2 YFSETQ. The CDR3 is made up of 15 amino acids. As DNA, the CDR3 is TGCGCCAGCAGCCCATTGCGGCGGGAGGGCCTCGAGCAGTACTTC. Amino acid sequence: CASSPLRREGLEQYF.

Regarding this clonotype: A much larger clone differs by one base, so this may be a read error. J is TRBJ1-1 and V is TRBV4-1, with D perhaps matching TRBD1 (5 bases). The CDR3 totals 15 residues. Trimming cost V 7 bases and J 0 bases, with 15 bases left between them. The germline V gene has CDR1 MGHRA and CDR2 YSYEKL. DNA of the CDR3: TGCGCCAGCATCCCCCAAGAGGGACTGAACACTGAAGCTTTCTTT. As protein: CASIPQEGLNTEAFF.

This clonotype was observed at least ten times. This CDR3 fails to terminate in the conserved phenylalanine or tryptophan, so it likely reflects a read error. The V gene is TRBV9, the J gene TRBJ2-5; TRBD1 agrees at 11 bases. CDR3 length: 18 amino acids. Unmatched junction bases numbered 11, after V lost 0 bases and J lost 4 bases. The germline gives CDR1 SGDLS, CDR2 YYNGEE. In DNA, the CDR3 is TGTGCCAGCAGCGTAGCCCCGGGGACAGGGGGGACAGGAGAGACCCAGTACTCC. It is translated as CASSVAPGTGGTGETQYS.

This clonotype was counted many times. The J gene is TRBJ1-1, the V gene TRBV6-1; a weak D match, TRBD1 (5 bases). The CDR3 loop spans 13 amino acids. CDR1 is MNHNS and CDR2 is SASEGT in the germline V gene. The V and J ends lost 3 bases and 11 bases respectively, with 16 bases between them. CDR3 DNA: TGTGCCAGCAGTGACCCGGGGGGGGAATCGGCTTTCTTT. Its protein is CASSDPGGESAFF.

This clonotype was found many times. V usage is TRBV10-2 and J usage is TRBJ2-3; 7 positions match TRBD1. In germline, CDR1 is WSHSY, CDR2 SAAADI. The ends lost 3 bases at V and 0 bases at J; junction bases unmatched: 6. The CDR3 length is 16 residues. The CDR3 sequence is CASSELGGTSTDTQYF. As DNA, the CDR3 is TGCGCCAGCAGTGAATTAGGGGGCACCAGCACAGATACGCAGTATTTT.

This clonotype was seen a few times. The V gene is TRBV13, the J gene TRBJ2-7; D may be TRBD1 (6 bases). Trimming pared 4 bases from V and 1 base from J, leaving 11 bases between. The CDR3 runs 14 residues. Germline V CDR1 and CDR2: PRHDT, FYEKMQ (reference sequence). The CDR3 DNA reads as TGTGCCAGCAGCTCCCGCAGGGGATCCTACGAGCAGTACTTC. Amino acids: CASSSRRGSYEQYF.

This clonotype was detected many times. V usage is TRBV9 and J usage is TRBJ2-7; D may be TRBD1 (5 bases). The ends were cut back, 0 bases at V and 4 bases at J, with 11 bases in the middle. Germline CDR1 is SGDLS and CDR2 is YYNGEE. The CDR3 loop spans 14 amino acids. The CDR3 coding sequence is TGTGCCAGCAGCGTAGATGTAGGGGCGTACGAGCAGTACTTC. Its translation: CASSVDVGAYEQYF.

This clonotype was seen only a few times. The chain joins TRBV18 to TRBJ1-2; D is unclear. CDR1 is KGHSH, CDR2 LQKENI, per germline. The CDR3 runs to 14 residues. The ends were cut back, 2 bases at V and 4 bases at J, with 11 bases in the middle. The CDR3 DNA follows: TGTGCCAGCTCACCAGGATCCGGGTCCTATGGCTACACCTTC. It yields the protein CASSPGSGSYGYTF.

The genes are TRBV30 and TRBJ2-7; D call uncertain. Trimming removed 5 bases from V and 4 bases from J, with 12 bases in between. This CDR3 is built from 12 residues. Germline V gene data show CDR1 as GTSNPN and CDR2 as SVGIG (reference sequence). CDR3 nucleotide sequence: TGTGCCTGGGGATGGGGAAAGTACGAGCAGTACTTC. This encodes CAWGWGKYEQYF.

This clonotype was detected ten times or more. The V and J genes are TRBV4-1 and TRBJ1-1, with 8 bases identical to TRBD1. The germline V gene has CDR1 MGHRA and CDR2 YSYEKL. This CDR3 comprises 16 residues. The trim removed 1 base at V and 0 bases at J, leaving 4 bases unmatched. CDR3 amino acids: CASSQVTGVLNTEAFF. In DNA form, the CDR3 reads TGCGCCAGCAGCCAAGTGACAGGGGTCCTGAACACTGAAGCTTTCTTT.

The CDR3 region is CASTRANYGYTF. The CDR3 region has the DNA TGTGCCAGCACAAGGGCTAACTATGGCTACACCTTC. The V and J genes are TRBV6-1 and TRBJ1-2; unclear D gene. This CDR3 is built from 12 residues. CDR1 is MNHNS and CDR2 is SASEGT in the germline V gene. Between the trimmed V and J ends, which lost 7 bases and 0 bases, there was a span of 6 bases.

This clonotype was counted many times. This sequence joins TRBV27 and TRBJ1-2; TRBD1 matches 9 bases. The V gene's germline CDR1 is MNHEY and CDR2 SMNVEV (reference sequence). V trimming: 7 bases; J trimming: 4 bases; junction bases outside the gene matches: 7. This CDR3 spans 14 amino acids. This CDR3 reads CASKTGGAGYGYTF. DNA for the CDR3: TGTGCCAGCAAAACAGGGGGCGCAGGCTATGGCTACACCTTC.

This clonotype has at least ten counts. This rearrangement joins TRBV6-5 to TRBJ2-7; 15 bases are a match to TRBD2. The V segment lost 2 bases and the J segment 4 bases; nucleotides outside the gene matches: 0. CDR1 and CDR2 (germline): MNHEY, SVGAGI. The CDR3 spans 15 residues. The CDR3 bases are TGTGCCAGCAGTTACGGGACTAGCGGGAGGTACGAGCAGTACTTC. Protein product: CASSYGTSGRYEQYF.

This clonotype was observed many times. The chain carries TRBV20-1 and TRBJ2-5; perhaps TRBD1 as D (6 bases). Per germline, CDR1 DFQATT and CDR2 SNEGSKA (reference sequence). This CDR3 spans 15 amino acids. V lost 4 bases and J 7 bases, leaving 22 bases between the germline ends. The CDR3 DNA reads TGCAGTGCTATCCTCACTACAGGGTTTGGTGGGACCCAGTACTTC. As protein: CSAILTTGFGGTQYF.

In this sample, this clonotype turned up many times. CDR3: CASGWDDRPSIQYF. The DNA for the CDR3 is TGTGCTAGTGGTTGGGACGACAGGCCTTCCATTCAGTACTTC. V gene TRBV12-5 combines with J gene TRBJ2-4, with D possibly TRBD1 on 6 matching bases. The CDR3 has 14 residues. The V end lost 4 bases, the J end lost 9 bases, and 16 bases lay between the germline ends. CDR1 LGHNT and CDR2 FRNRAP come from the germline V gene. The full variable domain, with the rest looked up from reference TRBV12-5 and TRBJ2-4, is DARVTQTPRHKVTEMGQEVTMRCQPILGHNTVFWYRQTMMQGLELLAYFRNRAPLDDSGMPKDRFSAEMPDATLATLKIQPSEPRDSAVYFCASGWDDRPSIQYFGAGTRLSVL.

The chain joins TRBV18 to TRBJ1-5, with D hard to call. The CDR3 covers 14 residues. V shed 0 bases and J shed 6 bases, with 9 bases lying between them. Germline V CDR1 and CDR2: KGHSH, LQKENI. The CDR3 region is CASSPPGWGQPQHF. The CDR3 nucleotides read TGTGCCAGCTCACCACCGGGCTGGGGTCAGCCCCAGCATTTT.

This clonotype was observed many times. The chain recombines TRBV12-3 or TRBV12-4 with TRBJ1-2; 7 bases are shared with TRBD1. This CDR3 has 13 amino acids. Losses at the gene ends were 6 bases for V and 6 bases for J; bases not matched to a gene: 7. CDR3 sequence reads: CASSPTGSDGYTF. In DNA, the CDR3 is TGTGCCAGCAGCCCGACAGGGTCGGATGGCTACACCTTC.

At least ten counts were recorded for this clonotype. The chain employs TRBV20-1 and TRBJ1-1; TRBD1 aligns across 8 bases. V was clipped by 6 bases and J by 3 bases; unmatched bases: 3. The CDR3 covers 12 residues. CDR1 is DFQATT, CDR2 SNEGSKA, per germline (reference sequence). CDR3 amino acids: CSAPDRDTEAFF. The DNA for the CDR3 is TGCAGTGCCCCGGACAGGGACACTGAAGCTTTCTTT.

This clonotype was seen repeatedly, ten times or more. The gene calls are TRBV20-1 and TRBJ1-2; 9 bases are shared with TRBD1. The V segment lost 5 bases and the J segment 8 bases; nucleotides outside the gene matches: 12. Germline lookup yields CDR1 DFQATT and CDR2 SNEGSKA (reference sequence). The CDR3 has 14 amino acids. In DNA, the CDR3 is TGCAGTGCTCTCCGGGACAGGGTATCGGGAGGCTACACCTTC. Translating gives CSALRDRVSGGYTF.

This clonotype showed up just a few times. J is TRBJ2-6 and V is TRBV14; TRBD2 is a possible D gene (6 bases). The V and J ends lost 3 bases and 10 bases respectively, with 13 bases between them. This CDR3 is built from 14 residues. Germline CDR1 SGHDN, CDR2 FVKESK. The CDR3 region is CASSHMGDSNVLTF. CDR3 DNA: TGTGCCAGCAGCCATATGGGGGACTCTAACGTCCTGACTTTC.

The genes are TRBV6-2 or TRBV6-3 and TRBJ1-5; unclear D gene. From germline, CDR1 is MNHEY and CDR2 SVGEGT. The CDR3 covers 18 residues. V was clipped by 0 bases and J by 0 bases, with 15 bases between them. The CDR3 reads CASSYSERQTYSNQPQHF. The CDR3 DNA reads TGTGCCAGCAGTTACTCGGAGCGGCAGACTTATAGCAATCAGCCCCAGCATTTT.

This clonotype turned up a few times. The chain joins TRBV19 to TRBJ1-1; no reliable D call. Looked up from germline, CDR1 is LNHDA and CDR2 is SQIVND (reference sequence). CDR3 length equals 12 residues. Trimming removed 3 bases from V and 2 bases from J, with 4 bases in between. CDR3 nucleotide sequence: TGTGCCAGTAGTATGTCCAACACTGAAGCTTTCTTT. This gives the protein CASSMSNTEAFF.

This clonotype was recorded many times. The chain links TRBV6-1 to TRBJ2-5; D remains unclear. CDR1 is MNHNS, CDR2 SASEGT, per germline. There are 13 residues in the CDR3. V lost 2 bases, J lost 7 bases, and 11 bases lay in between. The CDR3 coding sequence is TGTGCCAGCAGTGAAAGGCGCCTGGGGACCCAGTACTTC. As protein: CASSERRLGTQYF.